This T cell receptor (beta chain) derives from a study of beta chain features in type 1 diabetes. Study-level results: Patients with type 1 diabetes showed fewer VDJ junction insertions and more deletions. Researchers caution that PCR might favor shorter templates, equally among patients and controls. People with Type 1 diabetes carried modestly yet significantly shorter TCRB CDR3s in all four CD4+ subsets.

Points on this clone: Its target is unknown.

What was sequenced were expressed TCRB transcripts, since all of the isolated RNA had been reverse transcribed. Naive, central memory and regulatory T cell samples produced a mean of about 4 million reads. TCRdb's table, derived via immunoSEQ multiplex PCR, lists solely in-frame clones and lacks some. The data contain 37,000 or so clones, about half of them singletons. This receptor was taken from a woman between 18 and 29 years old in good health. The sequenced material came from central memory CD4+ T cells from blood.

CDR3 protein: CASSAYRGETQYF. The CDR3 region has the DNA TGCGCCAGCAGCGCCTACAGGGGTGAGACCCAGTACTTC. The rearrangement uses TRBV5-1 and TRBJ2-5; 7 nucleotides agree with TRBD1. The CDR3 spans 13 residues. CDR1 is SGHRS and CDR2 is YFSETQ in the germline V gene. With 4 bases clipped from V and 5 bases from J, the junction kept 5 bases outside the gene matches.